The 31 T cell receptor beta chains below all came from one sample that was sequenced in a study of T cell responses to AZD1222 COVID-19 vaccine. Profiling relied on immunoSEQ multiplex PCR, and the TCRdb table lists in-frame clones only, not all of them. The table lists 150,000 to 200,000 clones, 94% of them singletons. This material consisted of peripheral blood, taken 28 days after the second AZD1222 dose. These receptors were taken from an adult who received the AZD1222 COVID-19 vaccine.

The rearrangement uses TRBV4-3 and TRBJ2-1; 12 nucleotides align to TRBD2. The CDR3 is 19 residues long. V shed 0 bases, J shed 6 bases, and the junction held 12 bases outside the gene matches. Germline V gene data show CDR1 as LGHNA and CDR2 as YSLEER. The CDR3, as DNA: TGCGCCAGCAGCCAAGAAATCGGGGCTAGCGGGAGGGCCCTCAATGAGCAGTTCTTC. Residues: CASSQEIGASGRALNEQFF.

The CDR3 nucleotides are TGTGCCAGCAGTTACGCCCTCGGACAGGGGGATTTCAACACTGAAGCTTTCTTT. Translated: CASSYALGQGDFNTEAFF. This chain uses TRBV6-2 or TRBV6-3 with TRBJ1-1; 10 bases agree with TRBD1. This CDR3 has 18 residues. Germline V gene sequence: CDR1 MNHEY, CDR2 SVGEGT. The junction had 11 bases not matched to a gene; V was cut back by 2 bases and J by 2 bases.

The chain combines TRBV29-1 with TRBJ2-5; D perhaps matches TRBD1 (6 bases). V was cut by 7 bases and J by 1 base, with 10 bases left in between. CDR1 is SQVTM, CDR2 ANQGSEA, per germline. This CDR3 spans 12 amino acids. The CDR3 DNA is TGCAGCGCCAGGACAGTCCAAGAGACCCAGTACTTC. The encoded protein is CSARTVQETQYF.

This chain joins TRBV9 and TRBJ1-4; D is uncertain. This CDR3 spans 15 amino acids. CDR1 and CDR2 from the germline V gene are SGDLS and YYNGEE. Trimming shortened V by 3 bases and J by 0 bases, and 9 bases separated the two germline ends. The DNA of the CDR3 is TGTGCCAGCAGCGCCCGGACGGCAACTAATGAAAAACTGTTTTTT. It yields the protein CASSARTATNEKLFF.

V and J are TRBV11-3 and TRBJ2-1; 10 nucleotides agree with TRBD2. The V segment lost 5 bases and the J segment 3 bases; nucleotides outside the gene matches: 4. Looked up from germline, CDR1 is SGHNT and CDR2 is YENEEA. The CDR3 spans 15 residues. The CDR3 here is CASSQGLANYNEQFF. Written as DNA, the CDR3 is TGTGCCAGCAGCCAGGGACTAGCGAACTACAATGAGCAGTTCTTC.

This chain joins TRBV30 and TRBJ1-2, with 9 nucleotides matching TRBD1. V lost 3 bases, J lost 3 bases, and 14 bases stayed unmatched. From germline, CDR1 is GTSNPN and CDR2 SVGIG (reference sequence). CDR3 length equals 17 residues. The CDR3 region has the DNA TGTGCCTGGAGACCCTCCGGGACAGGGAGCGGGCACTATGGCTACACCTTC. Translating gives CAWRPSGTGSGHYGYTF.

This clone was recorded only once. The rearrangement links TRBV6-5 to TRBJ2-5, with 7 nucleotides matching TRBD1. The germline V gene encodes CDR1 MNHEY and CDR2 SVGAGI. The CDR3 runs 15 residues. J was trimmed by 3 bases and V by 5 bases; bases with no gene match: 9. CDR3 protein: CASSPSWGQKETQYF. CDR3 coding DNA: TGTGCCAGCAGTCCCTCCTGGGGACAGAAAGAGACCCAGTACTTC.

The chain is built from TRBV27 and TRBJ1-2; tentative D call: TRBD1 (5 bases). The CDR3 totals 17 residues. In germline, CDR1 is MNHEY, CDR2 SMNVEV (reference sequence). Between the trimmed V and J ends, which lost 3 bases and 8 bases, there was a span of 25 bases. The CDR3, as DNA: TGTGCCAGCAGTTTCGATTATCGAACCGGGACCTATTCGGGCTACACCTTC. Its translation: CASSFDYRTGTYSGYTF.

The V and J genes are TRBV7-2 and TRBJ2-7; 9 bases agree with TRBD2. Germline CDR1 is SGHTA and CDR2 is FQGNSA. This CDR3 has 13 residues. J was trimmed by 7 bases and V by 4 bases; bases with no gene match: 5. In nucleotides, the CDR3 is TGTGCCAGCAGCTCGAGCGGGAGGCATGAGCAGTACTTC. Translating gives CASSSSGRHEQYF. Drawing the rest from reference TRBV7-2 and TRBJ2-7, the complete variable domain is GAGVSQSPSNKVTEKGKDVELRCDPISGHTALYWYRQSLGQGLEFLIYFQGNSAPDKSGLPSDRFSAERTGGSVSTLTIQRTQQEDSAVYLCASSSSGRHEQYFGPGTRLTVT.

The chain links TRBV10-3 to TRBJ1-2, with D tentatively TRBD1 (6 bases). This CDR3 has 14 amino acids. Germline values: CDR1 ENHRY, CDR2 SYGVKD. The V end was cut by 0 bases, the J end by 6 bases, with 11 bases between. CDR3 residues: CAISESGGSDGYTF. The CDR3 nucleotides are TGTGCCATCAGTGAGTCAGGGGGAAGCGATGGCTACACCTTC.

The rearrangement uses TRBV4-3 and TRBJ2-5; no firm D call. The CDR3 is made up of 13 amino acids. The germline V gene encodes CDR1 LGHNA and CDR2 YSLEER. Trimming stripped 8 bases from V and 1 base from J, with 11 bases between. DNA of the CDR3: TGCGCCAGCTTTCTATGGTCCCAAGAGACCCAGTACTTC. It encodes CASFLWSQETQYF.

The chain combines TRBV18 with TRBJ1-5, with 7 bases matching TRBD1. The J segment lost 1 base and the V segment lost 11 bases, leaving 23 bases of the junction unmatched. The germline V gene has CDR1 KGHSH and CDR2 LQKENI. The CDR3 contains 19 residues. Here the CDR3 reads CAGRGINRGRGRSNQPQHF. CDR3 in DNA: TGTGCCGGCCGGGGTATCAACAGGGGAAGAGGTAGGAGCAATCAGCCCCAGCATTTT.

This rearrangement joins TRBV9 to TRBJ2-7; TRBD1 is a possible D gene (6 bases). The CDR3 contains 13 residues. V was pared by 4 bases and J by 7 bases, with 15 bases between. CDR1 and CDR2 (germline): SGDLS, YYNGEE. CDR3: CASSLYRDGEQYF. In DNA form, the CDR3 reads TGTGCCAGCAGCCTCTACAGGGACGGGGAGCAGTACTTC.

V gene TRBV28 combines with J gene TRBJ2-5, with a tentative D call TRBD2 (6 bases). Germline CDR1 reads MDHEN; CDR2 reads SYDVKM. Deletions cut 7 bases from V and 6 bases from J, with 21 bases between. The CDR3 extends over 15 amino acids. CDR3: CASKWAGGSLQTQYF. CDR3 DNA sequence: TGTGCCAGCAAGTGGGCCGGAGGGAGTCTTCAGACCCAGTACTTC.

This clone was observed once. V and J are TRBV6-5 and TRBJ1-2, with TRBD1 identical over 7 bases. CDR3 length: 12 amino acids. The J segment lost 6 bases and the V segment lost 8 bases, leaving 6 bases of the junction unmatched. Germline assignment: CDR1 MNHEY and CDR2 SVGAGI. The CDR3 sequence is CASGYRGNGYTF. The CDR3 nucleotides are TGTGCCAGCGGCTACAGGGGAAATGGCTACACCTTC.

The V and J genes are TRBV5-5 and TRBJ1-4; 10 bases are shared with TRBD1. This CDR3 comprises 15 residues. Germline values: CDR1 SGHKS, CDR2 YYEKEE (reference sequence). V shed 2 bases and J 8 bases; nucleotides not matched to a gene: 6. For the CDR3, the DNA is TGTGCCAGCAGCTTAACCGGGACAGGGGTCGAAAAACTGTTTTTT. Its translation is CASSLTGTGVEKLFF.

The genes are TRBV5-6 and TRBJ2-7; D may be TRBD1 or TRBD2 (5 bases each). This CDR3 has 14 amino acids. V was cut by 3 bases and J by 3 bases, with 13 bases left in between. Germline assignment: CDR1 SGHDT and CDR2 YYEEEE. The CDR3 loop reads CASSSGTTSYEQYF. For the CDR3, the DNA is TGTGCCAGCAGCTCCGGGACCACGAGCTACGAGCAGTACTTC.

The V gene is TRBV19, the J gene TRBJ2-7, with 7 positions matching TRBD2. Per the germline V gene, CDR1 is LNHDA and CDR2 is SQIVND (reference sequence). The CDR3 extends over 18 amino acids. Trimming removed 7 bases from V and 1 base from J; junction bases left unmatched: 19. CDR3 residues: CASTPHGRGRGGSYEQYF. The DNA for the CDR3 is TGTGCCAGTACCCCCCACGGTCGTGGAAGGGGAGGGTCCTACGAGCAGTACTTC.

The rearrangement links TRBV6-1 to TRBJ2-1; TRBD1 agrees at 8 bases. The CDR3 is made up of 17 amino acids. The V and J ends lost 2 bases and 4 bases, in that order; junction bases with no gene match: 10. Germline V gives CDR1 MNHNS, CDR2 SASEGT. Here the CDR3 DNA reads TGTGCCAGCAGTGAAAGAGGACAGGGAAATCTTTACAATGAGCAGTTCTTC. This codes for CASSERGQGNLYNEQFF.

This clone has just a few counts. The sample carries other DNA sequences with the same CDR3. This chain joins TRBV12-3 or TRBV12-4 and TRBJ2-2; D ambiguous. Trimming pared 7 bases from V and 1 base from J, leaving 4 bases between. The CDR3 totals 12 residues. The CDR3 DNA sequence: TGTGCCAGCACCGTGAACACCGGGGAGCTGTTTTTT. This translates into CASTVNTGELFF.

The chain has TRBV27 and TRBJ2-6, with 7 positions matching TRBD1. Germline V gene lookup returns CDR1 MNHEY and CDR2 SMNVEV (reference sequence). CDR3 length equals 16 residues. Trimming at V came to 5 bases and at J to 3 bases, leaving 7 bases not matched to a gene. The CDR3 sequence is CASSVTTGNGANVLTF. CDR3 nucleotides: TGTGCCAGCAGTGTAACGACAGGGAATGGGGCCAACGTCCTGACTTTC. Using reference TRBV27 and TRBJ2-6 for the parts outside the CDR3, the full variable domain is EAQVTQNPRYLITVTGKKLTVTCSQNMNHEYMSWYRQDPGLGLRQIYYSMNVEVTDKGDVPEGYKVSRKEKRNFPLILESPSPNQTSLYFCASSVTTGNGANVLTFGAGSRLTVL.

The gene calls are TRBV3-1 (or the pseudogene TRBV3-2) and TRBJ2-5; D is unresolved. With 4 bases removed from V and 2 bases from J, the gap between germline ends came to 11 bases. The CDR3 runs 14 residues. In germline, CDR1 is LGHDT, CDR2 YNNKEL (reference sequence). The CDR3 is CASSLLGPQETQYF. CDR3 coding DNA: TGTGCCAGCAGCCTCCTTGGGCCTCAAGAGACCCAGTACTTC.

This clone has only one observation. The rearrangement joins TRBV6-5 to TRBJ2-7, with TRBD1 as a possible D gene (5 bases). The CDR3 totals 13 residues. CDR1 is MNHEY and CDR2 is SVGAGI in the germline V gene. V gave up 6 bases and J gave up 3 bases, with 12 bases separating them. The CDR3 sequence: CASSREQFYEQYF. Written as DNA, the CDR3 is TGTGCCAGCAGCAGGGAACAGTTCTACGAGCAGTACTTC.

The chain carries TRBV2 and TRBJ2-1; 8 bases agree with TRBD2. The CDR3 is 14 residues long. With 11 bases clipped from V and 7 bases from J, the junction kept 13 bases outside the gene matches. CDR1 is SNHLY and CDR2 is FYNNEI in the germline V gene. The CDR3 here is CASASGLARNEQFF. The CDR3 nucleotides are TGTGCCTCAGCGTCCGGACTAGCACGGAATGAGCAGTTCTTC.

V and J are TRBV7-9 and TRBJ1-1, with unresolved D. This CDR3 comprises 10 residues. Trimming pared 8 bases from V and 2 bases from J, leaving 3 bases between. Germline V CDR1 and CDR2: SEHNR, FQNEAQ (reference sequence). This CDR3 is CASVNTEAFF. The DNA for the CDR3 is TGTGCCAGCGTTAACACTGAAGCTTTCTTT.

This clone was seen once. This sequence joins TRBV7-2 and TRBJ1-1; 7 positions agree with TRBD1. The trim removed 5 bases at V and 4 bases at J, leaving 7 bases unmatched. The CDR3 has 14 amino acids. CDR1 and CDR2 (germline): SGHTA, FQGNSA. The CDR3 DNA reads as TGTGCCAGCAGCCTAAGACAGGGTGGCACTGAAGCTTTCTTT. Translating gives CASSLRQGGTEAFF.

This clone was recorded only once. The chain joins TRBV30 to TRBJ1-6; tentative D call: TRBD1 (6 bases). The germline V and J ends were trimmed by 3 bases and 10 bases, with 13 bases remaining between them. This CDR3 comprises 13 residues. CDR1 is GTSNPN, CDR2 SVGIG, per germline (reference sequence). In DNA, the CDR3 is TGTGCCTGGAGGGTAGGGGGTGGCTCACCCCTCCACTTT. Translated: CAWRVGGGSPLHF.

The rearrangement joins TRBV27 to TRBJ2-7; 7 nucleotides agree with TRBD1. The germline V gene encodes CDR1 MNHEY and CDR2 SMNVEV (reference sequence). CDR3 size: 11 residues. Unmatched junction bases numbered 8, after V lost 8 bases and J lost 10 bases. CDR3 nucleotides: TGTGCCAGCCACTTTGGGACAGTCCAGTACTTC. It is translated as CASHFGTVQYF.

This clone turned up a few times. V gene TRBV7-9 combines with J gene TRBJ1-2; D is ambiguous. CDR1 is SEHNR and CDR2 is FQNEAQ in the germline V gene (reference sequence). The V end was cut by 1 base, the J end by 4 bases, with 10 bases between. The CDR3 has 14 amino acids. The CDR3, as DNA: TGTGCCAGCAGCTTAGGCAAGGGAAGCTATGGCTACACCTTC. This codes for CASSLGKGSYGYTF. The complete variable domain, with remaining parts taken from reference TRBV7-9 and TRBJ1-2, reads DTGVSQNPRHKITKRGQNVTFRCDPISEHNRLYWYRQTLGQGPEFLTYFQNEAQLEKSRLLSDRFSAERPKGSFSTLEIQRTEQGDSAMYLCASSLGKGSYGYTFGSGTRLTVV.

The chain is built from TRBV3-1 (or the pseudogene TRBV3-2) and TRBJ2-1; D unclear. Between the trimmed V and J ends, which lost 0 bases and 6 bases, there was a span of 12 bases. CDR3 length: 15 residues. CDR1 and CDR2 (germline): LGHDT, YNNKEL (reference sequence). The CDR3: CASSQEVPGGNEQFF. The CDR3 region has the DNA TGTGCCAGCAGCCAAGAGGTCCCCGGCGGCAATGAGCAGTTCTTC.

The CDR3 spells CASSPQGTGELFF. The CDR3 DNA is TGTGCCAGCAGCCCACAGGGAACCGGGGAGCTGTTTTTT. The J gene is TRBJ2-2, the V gene TRBV7-3; weak D call: TRBD1 (6 bases). Germline lookup yields CDR1 SGHTA and CDR2 FQGTGA. The ends were cut back, 5 bases at V and 5 bases at J, with 9 bases in the middle. This CDR3 is built from 13 residues.